This TCR beta chain was profiled in a study of shared clonotypes between healthy human individuals. Looking at the study overall: Used for every donor were three CD4 naive, three CD4 memory, two CD8 naive and one CD8 memory plate.

Assay used: immunoSEQ multiplex PCR; TCRdb lists only in-frame clones, some missing. Among about 2 million clones listed, about 95% were seen once. Regarding the study as a whole: Naive subsets generally exceeded memory subsets in estimated richness.

About this clone: Its target is not known.

This CDR3 has 11 residues. With 3 bases removed from V and 8 bases from J, the gap between germline ends came to 5 bases. Germline V gene sequence: CDR1 SGHRS, CDR2 YFSETQ. Sequencing was done on a sample of naive CD4+ T cells sorted from blood. The subset: CD45RA+ positively selected. This clonotype originated in a young man in good health. This chain uses TRBV5-1 with TRBJ2-2; D is unresolved. The CDR3 spells CASSSIGELFF. CDR3 sequence (DNA): TGCGCCAGCAGCTCGATAGGGGAGCTGTTTTTT.